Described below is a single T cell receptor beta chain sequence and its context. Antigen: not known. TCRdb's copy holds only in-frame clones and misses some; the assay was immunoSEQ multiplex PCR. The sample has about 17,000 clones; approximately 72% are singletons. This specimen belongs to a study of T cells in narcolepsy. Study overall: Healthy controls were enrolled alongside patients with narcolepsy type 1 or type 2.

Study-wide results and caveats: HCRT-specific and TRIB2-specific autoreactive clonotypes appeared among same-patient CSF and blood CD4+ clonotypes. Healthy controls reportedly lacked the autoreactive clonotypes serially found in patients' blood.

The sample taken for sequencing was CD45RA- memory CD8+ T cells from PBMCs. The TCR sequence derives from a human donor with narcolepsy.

The CDR3 loop reads CASSVAWGDTQYF. CDR3 coding DNA: TGTGCCAGCAGCGTAGCTTGGGGGGATACGCAGTATTTT. The chain couples TRBV9 to TRBJ2-3; D possibly uses TRBD1 or TRBD2 (5 bases each). CDR3 length: 13 residues. CDR1 SGDLS and CDR2 YYNGEE come from the germline V gene. Trimming removed 0 bases at V and 6 bases at J, with 8 bases between.